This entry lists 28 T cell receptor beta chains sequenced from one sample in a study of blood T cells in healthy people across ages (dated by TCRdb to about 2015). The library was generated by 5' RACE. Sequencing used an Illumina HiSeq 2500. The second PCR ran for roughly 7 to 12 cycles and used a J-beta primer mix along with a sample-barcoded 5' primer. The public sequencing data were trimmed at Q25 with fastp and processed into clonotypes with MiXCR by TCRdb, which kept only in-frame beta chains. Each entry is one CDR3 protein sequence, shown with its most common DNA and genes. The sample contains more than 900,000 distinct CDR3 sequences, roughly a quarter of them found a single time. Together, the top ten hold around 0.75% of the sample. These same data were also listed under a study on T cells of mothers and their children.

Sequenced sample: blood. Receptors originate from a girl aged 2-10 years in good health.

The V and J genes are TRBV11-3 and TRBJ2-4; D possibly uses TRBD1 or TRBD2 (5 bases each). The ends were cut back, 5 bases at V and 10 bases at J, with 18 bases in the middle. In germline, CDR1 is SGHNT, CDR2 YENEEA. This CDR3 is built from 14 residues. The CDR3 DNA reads TGTGCCAGCAGCGAATTTGGGACCGACAGTATTCAGTACTTC. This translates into CASSEFGTDSIQYF.

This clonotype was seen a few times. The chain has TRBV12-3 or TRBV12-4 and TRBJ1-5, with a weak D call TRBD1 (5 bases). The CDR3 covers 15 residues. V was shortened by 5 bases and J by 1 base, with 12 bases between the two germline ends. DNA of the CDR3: TGTGCCAGCAGTCCCTGGGCAGGGAGCAATCAGCCCCAGCATTTT. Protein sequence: CASSPWAGSNQPQHF.

Here the CDR3 DNA reads TGTGCCACCAGGATACTAGGGAGCAATGAGCAGTTCTTC. It yields the protein CATRILGSNEQFF. This chain links TRBV12-3 or TRBV12-4 with TRBJ2-1; maybe TRBD2 (5 bases). This CDR3 has 13 residues. V lost 10 bases and J lost 6, with 16 bases in between.

The CDR3 region has the DNA TGCGCCAGCAGCCTGGGGCTAGGAGCCCTCCATGAGCAGTTCTTC. Encoded protein: CASSLGLGALHEQFF. V is TRBV5-1 and J is TRBJ2-1, with D possibly TRBD1 on 5 matching bases. V lost 4 bases to trimming and J lost 8 bases, with 19 bases between them. Germline-derived CDR1 and CDR2 are SGHRS and YFSETQ. This CDR3 has 15 amino acids.

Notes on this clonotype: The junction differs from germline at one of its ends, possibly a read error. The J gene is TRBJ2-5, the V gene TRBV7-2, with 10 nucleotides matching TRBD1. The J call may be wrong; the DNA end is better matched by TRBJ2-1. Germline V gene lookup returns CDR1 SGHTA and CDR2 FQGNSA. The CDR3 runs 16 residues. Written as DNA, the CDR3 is TGTGCCAGCGATCAGTACCGGGACAGGGGAGCGAATGCGCAGTTCTTC. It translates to CASDQYRDRGANAQFF.

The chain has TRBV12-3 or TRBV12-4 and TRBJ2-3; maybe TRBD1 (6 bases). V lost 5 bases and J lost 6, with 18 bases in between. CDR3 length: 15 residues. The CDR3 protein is CASSGRTEERDTQYF. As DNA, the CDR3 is TGTGCCAGCAGTGGACGGACAGAGGAGCGGGATACGCAGTATTTT.

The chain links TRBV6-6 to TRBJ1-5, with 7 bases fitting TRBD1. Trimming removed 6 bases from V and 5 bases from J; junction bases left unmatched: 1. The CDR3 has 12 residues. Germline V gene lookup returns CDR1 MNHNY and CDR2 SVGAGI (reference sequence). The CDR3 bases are TGTGCCAGCAGGCAGGGGGATCAGCCCCAGCATTTT. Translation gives CASRQGDQPQHF.

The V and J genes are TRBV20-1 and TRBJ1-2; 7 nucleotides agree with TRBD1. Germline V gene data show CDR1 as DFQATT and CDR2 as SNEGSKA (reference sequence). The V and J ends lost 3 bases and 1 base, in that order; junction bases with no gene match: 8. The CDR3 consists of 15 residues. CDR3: CSARVDRRNNYGYTF. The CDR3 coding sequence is TGCAGTGCTAGGGTGGACAGGAGAAATAACTATGGCTACACCTTC.

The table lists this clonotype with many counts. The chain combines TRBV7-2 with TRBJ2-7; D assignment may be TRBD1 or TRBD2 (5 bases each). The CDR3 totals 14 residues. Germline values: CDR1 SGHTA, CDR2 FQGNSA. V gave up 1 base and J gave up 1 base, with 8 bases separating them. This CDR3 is CASSLVGGSYEQYF. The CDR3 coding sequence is TGTGCCAGCAGCTTAGTTGGGGGATCCTACGAGCAGTACTTC.

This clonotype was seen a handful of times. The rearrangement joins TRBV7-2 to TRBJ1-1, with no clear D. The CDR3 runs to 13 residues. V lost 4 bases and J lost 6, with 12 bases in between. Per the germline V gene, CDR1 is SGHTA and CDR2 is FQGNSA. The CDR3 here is CASSSRLFSEAFF. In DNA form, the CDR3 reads TGTGCCAGCAGCTCCCGACTCTTCTCTGAAGCTTTCTTT.

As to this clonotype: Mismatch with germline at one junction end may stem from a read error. The chain's CDR3 is CACSLSFLYNEQFF. In nucleotides, the CDR3 is TGTGCCTGCAGCTTGTCTTTCCTCTACAATGAGCAGTTCTTC. The chain couples TRBV7-9 to TRBJ2-1; no firm D call. CDR1 and CDR2 (germline): SEHNR, FQNEAQ (reference sequence). This CDR3 region has 14 residues.

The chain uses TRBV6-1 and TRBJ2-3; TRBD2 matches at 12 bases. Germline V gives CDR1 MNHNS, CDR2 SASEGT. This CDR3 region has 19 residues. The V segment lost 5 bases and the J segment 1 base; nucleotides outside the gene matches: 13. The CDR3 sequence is CASSQTSGRILWGTDTQYF. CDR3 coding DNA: TGTGCCAGCAGTCAGACTAGCGGGAGAATTCTGTGGGGCACAGATACGCAGTATTTT.

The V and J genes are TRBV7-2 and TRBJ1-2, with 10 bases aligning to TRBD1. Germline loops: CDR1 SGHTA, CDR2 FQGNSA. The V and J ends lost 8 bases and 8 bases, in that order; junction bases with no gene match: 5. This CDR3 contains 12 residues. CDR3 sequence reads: CASDRGPEGYTF. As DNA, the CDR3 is TGTGCCAGCGACAGGGGGCCGGAGGGCTACACCTTC.

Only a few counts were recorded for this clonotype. CDR3 region: CATEFSWGSEQFF. Here the CDR3 DNA reads TGTGCCACCGAATTCTCCTGGGGCAGTGAGCAGTTCTTC. The rearrangement joins TRBV28 to TRBJ2-5, with D possibly matching TRBD1 (5 bases). The assigned J gene may be wrong: the sequence end matches TRBJ2-1 better. Germline V gene sequence: CDR1 MDHEN, CDR2 SYDVKM. The CDR3 runs 13 residues.

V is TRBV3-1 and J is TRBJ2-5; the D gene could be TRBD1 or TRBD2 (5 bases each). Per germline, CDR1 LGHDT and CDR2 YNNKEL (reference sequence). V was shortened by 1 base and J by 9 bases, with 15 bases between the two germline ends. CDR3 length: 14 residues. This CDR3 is CASSQGGGHGAQYF. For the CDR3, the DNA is TGTGCCAGCAGCCAAGGGGGCGGCCACGGGGCCCAGTACTTC.

The DNA of the CDR3 is TGCAGTGCTAGAGATTCAGGGGGCGGGATCTATGGCTACACCTTC. This translates into CSARDSGGGIYGYTF. The chain employs TRBV20-1 and TRBJ1-2; 8 bases align to TRBD1. The CDR3 runs 15 residues. Looked up from germline, CDR1 is DFQATT and CDR2 is SNEGSKA (reference sequence). V was clipped by 0 bases and J by 4 bases; unmatched bases: 7.

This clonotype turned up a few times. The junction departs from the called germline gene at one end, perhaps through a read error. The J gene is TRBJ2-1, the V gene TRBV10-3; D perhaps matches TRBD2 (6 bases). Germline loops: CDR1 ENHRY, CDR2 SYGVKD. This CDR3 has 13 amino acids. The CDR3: CAISESLPGLADF. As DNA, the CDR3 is TGTGCCATCAGTGAGTCCCTCCCGGGACTGGCAGACTTC.

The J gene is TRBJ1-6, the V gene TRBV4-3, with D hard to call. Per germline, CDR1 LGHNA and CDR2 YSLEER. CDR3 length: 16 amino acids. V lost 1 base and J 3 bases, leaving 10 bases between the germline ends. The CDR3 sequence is CASSQAWEGYNSPLHF. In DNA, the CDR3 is TGCGCCAGCAGCCAAGCTTGGGAGGGCTATAATTCACCCCTCCACTTT.

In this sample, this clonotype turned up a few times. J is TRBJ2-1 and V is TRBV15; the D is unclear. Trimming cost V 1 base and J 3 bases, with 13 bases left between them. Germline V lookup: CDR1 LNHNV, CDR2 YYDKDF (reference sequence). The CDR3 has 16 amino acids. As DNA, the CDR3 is TGTGCCACCAGCAGAGTTCGGCAAGTCTTCTACAATGAGCAGTTCTTC. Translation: CATSRVRQVFYNEQFF.

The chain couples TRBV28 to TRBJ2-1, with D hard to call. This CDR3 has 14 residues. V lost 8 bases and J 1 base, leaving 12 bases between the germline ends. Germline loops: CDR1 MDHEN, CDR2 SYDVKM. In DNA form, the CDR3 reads TGTGCCAGCTGGAAGACCGGTTCCTACAATGAGCAGTTCTTC. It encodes CASWKTGSYNEQFF.

CDR3 bases: TGCAGCGGACAGGGTCCTGAAAAACTGTTTTTT. It translates to CSGQGPEKLFF. The chain has TRBV29-1 and TRBJ1-4, with 7 bases matching TRBD1. The CDR3 contains 11 residues. The germline V gene encodes CDR1 SQVTM and CDR2 ANQGSEA. Trimming removed 7 bases from V and 7 bases from J; junction bases left unmatched: 3.

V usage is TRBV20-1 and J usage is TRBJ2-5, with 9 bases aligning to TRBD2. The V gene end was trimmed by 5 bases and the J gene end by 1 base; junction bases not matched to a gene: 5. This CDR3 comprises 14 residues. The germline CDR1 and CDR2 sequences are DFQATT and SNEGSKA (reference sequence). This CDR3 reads CSAGKLAGQETQYF. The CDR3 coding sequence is TGCAGTGCTGGAAAACTAGCGGGCCAAGAGACCCAGTACTTC.

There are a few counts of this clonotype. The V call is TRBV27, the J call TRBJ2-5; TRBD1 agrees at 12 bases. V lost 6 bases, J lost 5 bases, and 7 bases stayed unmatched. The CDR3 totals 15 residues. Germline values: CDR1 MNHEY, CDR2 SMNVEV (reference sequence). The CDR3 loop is CASRGTGGLGETQYF. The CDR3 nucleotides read TGTGCCAGCAGGGGGACAGGGGGCTTGGGTGAGACCCAGTACTTC.

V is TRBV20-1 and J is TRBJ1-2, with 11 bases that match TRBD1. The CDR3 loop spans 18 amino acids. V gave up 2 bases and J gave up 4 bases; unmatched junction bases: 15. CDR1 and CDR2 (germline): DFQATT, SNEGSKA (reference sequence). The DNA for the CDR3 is TGCAGTGCTAGAATAAGTACAACCGGGACAGGGGGTGTCTATGGCTACACCTTC. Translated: CSARISTTGTGGVYGYTF.

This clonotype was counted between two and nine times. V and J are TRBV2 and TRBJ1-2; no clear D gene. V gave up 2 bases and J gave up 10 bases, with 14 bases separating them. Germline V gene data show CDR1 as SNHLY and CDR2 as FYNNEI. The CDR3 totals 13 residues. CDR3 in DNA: TGTGCCAGCAGTGAAAGGAGGCGAGAAAACTACACCTTC. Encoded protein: CASSERRRENYTF.

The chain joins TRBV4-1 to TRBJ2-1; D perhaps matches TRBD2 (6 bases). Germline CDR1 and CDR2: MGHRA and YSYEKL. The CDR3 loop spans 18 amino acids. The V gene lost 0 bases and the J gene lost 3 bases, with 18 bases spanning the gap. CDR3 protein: CASSQDRAGLPYYNEQFF. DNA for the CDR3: TGCGCCAGCAGCCAAGATCGGGCTGGACTACCCTACTACAATGAGCAGTTCTTC.

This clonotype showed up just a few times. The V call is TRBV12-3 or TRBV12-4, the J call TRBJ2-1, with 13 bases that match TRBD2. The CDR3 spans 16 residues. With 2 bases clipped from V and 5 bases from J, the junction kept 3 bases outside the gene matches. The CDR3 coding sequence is TGTGCCAGCAGTTTATTACTAGCGGGAGGGCACAATGAGCAGTTCTTC. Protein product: CASSLLLAGGHNEQFF.

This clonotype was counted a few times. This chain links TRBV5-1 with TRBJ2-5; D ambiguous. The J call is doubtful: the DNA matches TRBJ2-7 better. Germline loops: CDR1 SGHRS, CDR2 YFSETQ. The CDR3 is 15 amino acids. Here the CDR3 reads CASSFLSQSSYEQYF. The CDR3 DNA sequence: TGCGCCAGCAGCTTTTTGAGCCAAAGCTCCTACGAGCAGTACTTC.